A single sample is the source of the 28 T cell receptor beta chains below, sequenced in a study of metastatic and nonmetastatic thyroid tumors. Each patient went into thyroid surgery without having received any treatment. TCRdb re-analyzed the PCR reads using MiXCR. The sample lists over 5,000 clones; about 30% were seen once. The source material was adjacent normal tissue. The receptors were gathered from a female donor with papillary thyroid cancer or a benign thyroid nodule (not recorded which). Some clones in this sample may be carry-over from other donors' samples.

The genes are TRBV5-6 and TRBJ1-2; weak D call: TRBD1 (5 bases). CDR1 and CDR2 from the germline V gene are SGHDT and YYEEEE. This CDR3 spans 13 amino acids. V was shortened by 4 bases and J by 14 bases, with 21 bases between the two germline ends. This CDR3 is CASSMGPGPPETF. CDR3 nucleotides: TGTGCCAGCAGCATGGGACCGGGACCGCCGGAAACCTTC. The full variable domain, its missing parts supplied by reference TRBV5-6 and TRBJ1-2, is DAGVTQSPTHLIKTRGQQVTLRCSPKSGHDTVSWYQQALGQGPQFIFQYYEEEERQRGNFPDRFSGHQFPNYSSELNVNALLLGDSALYLCASSMGPGPPETFGSGTRLTVV.

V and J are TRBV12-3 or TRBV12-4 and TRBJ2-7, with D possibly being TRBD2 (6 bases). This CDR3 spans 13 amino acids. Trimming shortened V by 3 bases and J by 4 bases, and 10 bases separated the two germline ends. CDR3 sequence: CASSFGEAYEQYF. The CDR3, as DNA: TGTGCCAGCAGTTTCGGGGAGGCGTACGAGCAGTACTTC.

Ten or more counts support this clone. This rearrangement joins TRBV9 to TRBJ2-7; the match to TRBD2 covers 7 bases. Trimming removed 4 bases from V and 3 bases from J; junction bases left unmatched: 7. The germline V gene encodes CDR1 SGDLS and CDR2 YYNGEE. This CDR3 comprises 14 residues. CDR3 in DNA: TGTGCCAGCAGCCCTCGGACTAGTGACTACGAGCAGTACTTC. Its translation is CASSPRTSDYEQYF. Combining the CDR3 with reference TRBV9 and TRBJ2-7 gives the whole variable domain DSGVTQTPKHLITATGQRVTLRCSPRSGDLSVYWYQQSLDQGLQFLIQYYNGEERAKGNILERFSAQQFPDLHSELNLSSLELGDSALYFCASSPRTSDYEQYFGPGTRLTVT.

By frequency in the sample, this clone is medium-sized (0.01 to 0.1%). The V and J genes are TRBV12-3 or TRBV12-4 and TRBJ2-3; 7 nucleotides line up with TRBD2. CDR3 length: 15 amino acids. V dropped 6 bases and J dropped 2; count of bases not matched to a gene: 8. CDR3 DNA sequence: TGTGCCAGCAGGGTAGCGGGCGTTGACACAGATACGCAGTATTTT. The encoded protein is CASRVAGVDTDTQYF.

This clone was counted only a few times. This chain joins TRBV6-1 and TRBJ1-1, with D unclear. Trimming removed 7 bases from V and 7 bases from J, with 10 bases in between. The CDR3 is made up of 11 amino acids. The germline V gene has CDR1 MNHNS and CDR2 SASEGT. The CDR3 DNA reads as TGTGCCAGCACATCAGGAAATGAAGCTTTCTTT. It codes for CASTSGNEAFF.

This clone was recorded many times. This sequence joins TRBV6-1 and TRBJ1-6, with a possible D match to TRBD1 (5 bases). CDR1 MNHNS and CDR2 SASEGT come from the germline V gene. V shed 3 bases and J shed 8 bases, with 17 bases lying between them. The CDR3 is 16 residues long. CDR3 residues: CASSEVARDGYSPLHF. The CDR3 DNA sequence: TGTGCCAGCAGTGAGGTAGCCCGGGACGGATATTCACCCCTCCACTTT.

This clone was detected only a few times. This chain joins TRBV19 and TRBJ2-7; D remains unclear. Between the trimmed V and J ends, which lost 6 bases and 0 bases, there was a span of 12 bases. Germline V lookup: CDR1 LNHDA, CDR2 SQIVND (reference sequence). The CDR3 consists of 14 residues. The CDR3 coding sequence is TGTGCCAGTAGCGTACAGAGAAGCTCCTACGAGCAGTACTTC. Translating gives CASSVQRSSYEQYF.

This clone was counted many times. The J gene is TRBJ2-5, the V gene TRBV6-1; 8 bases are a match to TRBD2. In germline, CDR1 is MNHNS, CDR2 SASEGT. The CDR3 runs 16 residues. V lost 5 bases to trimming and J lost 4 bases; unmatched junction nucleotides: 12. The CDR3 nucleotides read TGTGCCAGCAGTTTATCTCGCGGGGGGCGGAGAGAGACCCAGTACTTC. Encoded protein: CASSLSRGGRRETQYF.

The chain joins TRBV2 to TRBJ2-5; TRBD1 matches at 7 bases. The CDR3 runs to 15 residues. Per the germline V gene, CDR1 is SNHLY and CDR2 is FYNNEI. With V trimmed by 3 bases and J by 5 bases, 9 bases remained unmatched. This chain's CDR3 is CASSDGTVEWETQYF. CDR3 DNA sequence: TGTGCCAGCAGTGATGGGACAGTGGAATGGGAGACCCAGTACTTC.

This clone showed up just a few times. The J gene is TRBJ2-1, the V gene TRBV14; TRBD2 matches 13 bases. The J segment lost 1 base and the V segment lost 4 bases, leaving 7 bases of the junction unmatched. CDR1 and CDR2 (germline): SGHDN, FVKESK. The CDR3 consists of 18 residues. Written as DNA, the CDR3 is TGTGCCAGCAGCCCGGGACTAGCGGGACTAAGATCCTACAATGAGCAGTTCTTC. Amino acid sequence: CASSPGLAGLRSYNEQFF.

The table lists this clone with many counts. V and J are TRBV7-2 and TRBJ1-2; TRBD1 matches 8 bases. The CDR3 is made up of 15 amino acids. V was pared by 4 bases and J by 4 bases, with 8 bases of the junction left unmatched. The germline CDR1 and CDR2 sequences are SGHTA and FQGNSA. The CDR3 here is CASSYATGGGYGYTF. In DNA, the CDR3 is TGTGCCAGCAGCTACGCAACAGGGGGGGGCTATGGCTACACCTTC.

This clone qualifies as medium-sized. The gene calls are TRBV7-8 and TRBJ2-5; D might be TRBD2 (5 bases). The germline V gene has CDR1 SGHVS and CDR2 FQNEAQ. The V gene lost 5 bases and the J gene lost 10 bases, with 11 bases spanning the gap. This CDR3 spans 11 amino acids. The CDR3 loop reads CASSPRGDQYF. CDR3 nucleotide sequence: TGTGCCAGCAGCCCTCGGGGTGACCAGTACTTC.

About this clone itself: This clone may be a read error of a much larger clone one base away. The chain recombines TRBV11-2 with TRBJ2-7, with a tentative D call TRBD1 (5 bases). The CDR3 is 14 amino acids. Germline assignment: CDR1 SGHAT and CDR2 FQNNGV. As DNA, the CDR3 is TGTGCCGGCAGCCCCCGGCCAGGGCCCTACGAGCAGTACTTC. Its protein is CAGSPRPGPYEQYF.

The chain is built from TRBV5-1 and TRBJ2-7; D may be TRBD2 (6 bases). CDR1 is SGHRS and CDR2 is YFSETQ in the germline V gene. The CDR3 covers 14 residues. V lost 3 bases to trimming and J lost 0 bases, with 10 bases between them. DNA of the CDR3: TGCGCCAGCAGCTGGACTACCCTCTCCTACGAGCAGTACTTC. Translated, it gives CASSWTTLSYEQYF.

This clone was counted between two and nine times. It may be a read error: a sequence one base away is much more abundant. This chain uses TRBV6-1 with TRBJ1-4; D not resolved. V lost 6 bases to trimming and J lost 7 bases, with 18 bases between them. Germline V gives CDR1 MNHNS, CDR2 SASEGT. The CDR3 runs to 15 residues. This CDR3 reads CASRVSVIIGEKLFF. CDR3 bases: TGTGCCAGCAGGGTTTCGGTGATTATAGGTGAAAAACTGTTTTTT.

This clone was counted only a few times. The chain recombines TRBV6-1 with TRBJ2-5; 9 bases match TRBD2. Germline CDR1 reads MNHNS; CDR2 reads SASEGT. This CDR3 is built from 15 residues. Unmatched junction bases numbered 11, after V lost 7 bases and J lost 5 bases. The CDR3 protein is CASIWTSASSETQYF. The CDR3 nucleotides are TGTGCCAGCATATGGACTAGCGCCTCTTCGGAGACCCAGTACTTC.

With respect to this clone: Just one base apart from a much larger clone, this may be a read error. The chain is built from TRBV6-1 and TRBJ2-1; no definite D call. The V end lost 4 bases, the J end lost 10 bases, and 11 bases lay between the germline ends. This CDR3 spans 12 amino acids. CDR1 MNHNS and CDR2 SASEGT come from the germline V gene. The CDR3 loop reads CASSGQVVEQFF. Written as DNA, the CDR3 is TGTGCCAGCAGTGGACAAGTCGTGGAGCAGTTCTTC.

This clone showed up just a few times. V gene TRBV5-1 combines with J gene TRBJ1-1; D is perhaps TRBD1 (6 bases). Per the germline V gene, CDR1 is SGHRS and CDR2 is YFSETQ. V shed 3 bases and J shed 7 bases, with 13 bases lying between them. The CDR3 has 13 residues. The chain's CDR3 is CASSYGTTYEAFF. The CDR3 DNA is TGCGCCAGCAGCTACGGGACAACGTATGAAGCTTTCTTT.

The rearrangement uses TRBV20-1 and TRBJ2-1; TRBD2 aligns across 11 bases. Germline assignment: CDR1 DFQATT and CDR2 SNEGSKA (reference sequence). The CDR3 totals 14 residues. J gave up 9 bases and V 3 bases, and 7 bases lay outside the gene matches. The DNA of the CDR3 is TGCAGTGCTAGGATAGCGGGGGGGATGGGTGAGCAGTTCTTC. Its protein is CSARIAGGMGEQFF.

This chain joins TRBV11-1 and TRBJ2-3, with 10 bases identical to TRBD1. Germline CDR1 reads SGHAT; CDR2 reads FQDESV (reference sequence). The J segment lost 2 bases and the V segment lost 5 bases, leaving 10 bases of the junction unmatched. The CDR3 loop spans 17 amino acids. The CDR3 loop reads CASSLGQGVTHTDTQYF. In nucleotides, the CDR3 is TGTGCCAGCAGCCTCGGACAGGGGGTGACACACACAGATACGCAGTATTTT.

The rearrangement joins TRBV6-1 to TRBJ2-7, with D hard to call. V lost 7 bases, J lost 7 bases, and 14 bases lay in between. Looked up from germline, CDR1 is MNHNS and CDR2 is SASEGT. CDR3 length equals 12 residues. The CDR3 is CASTEVGSEQYF. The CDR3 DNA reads TGTGCCAGCACCGAAGTCGGTTCTGAGCAGTACTTC.

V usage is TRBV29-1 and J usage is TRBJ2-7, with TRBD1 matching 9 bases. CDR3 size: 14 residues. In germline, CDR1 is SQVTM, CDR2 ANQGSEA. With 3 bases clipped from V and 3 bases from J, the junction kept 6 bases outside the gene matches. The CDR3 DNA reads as TGCAGCGTTGAGGGGACAGGGACGAGCTACGAGCAGTACTTC. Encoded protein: CSVEGTGTSYEQYF.

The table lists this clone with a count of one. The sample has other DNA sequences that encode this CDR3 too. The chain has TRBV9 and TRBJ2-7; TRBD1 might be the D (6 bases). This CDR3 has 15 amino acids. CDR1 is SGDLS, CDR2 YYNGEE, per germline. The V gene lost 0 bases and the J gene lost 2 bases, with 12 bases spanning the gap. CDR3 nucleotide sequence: TGTGCCAGCAGCGTAGATGACAGGCCGACCTACGAGCAGTACTTC. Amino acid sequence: CASSVDDRPTYEQYF. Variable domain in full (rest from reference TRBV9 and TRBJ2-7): DSGVTQTPKHLITATGQRVTLRCSPRSGDLSVYWYQQSLDQGLQFLIQYYNGEERAKGNILERFSAQQFPDLHSELNLSSLELGDSALYFCASSVDDRPTYEQYFGPGTRLTVT.

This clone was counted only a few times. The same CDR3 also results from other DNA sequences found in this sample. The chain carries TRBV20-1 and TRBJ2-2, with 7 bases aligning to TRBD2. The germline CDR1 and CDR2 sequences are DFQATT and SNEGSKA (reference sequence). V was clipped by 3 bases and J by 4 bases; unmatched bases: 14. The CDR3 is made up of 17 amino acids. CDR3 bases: TGCAGTGCTAGTCCCTCCAGCGGGGCCCCCATCACCGGGGAGCTGTTTTTT. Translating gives CSASPSSGAPITGELFF.

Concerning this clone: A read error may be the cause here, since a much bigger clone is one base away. CDR3 nucleotides: TGCAGTGCTAGAGTCCCGACAGGGGCAACTGAAGCTTTCTTT. This translates into CSARVPTGATEAFF. The chain has TRBV20-1 and TRBJ1-1, with 8 bases matching TRBD1. J lost 5 bases, V lost 1 base, and 6 bases had no gene match. Germline V gene data show CDR1 as DFQATT and CDR2 as SNEGSKA (reference sequence). The CDR3 is made up of 14 amino acids.

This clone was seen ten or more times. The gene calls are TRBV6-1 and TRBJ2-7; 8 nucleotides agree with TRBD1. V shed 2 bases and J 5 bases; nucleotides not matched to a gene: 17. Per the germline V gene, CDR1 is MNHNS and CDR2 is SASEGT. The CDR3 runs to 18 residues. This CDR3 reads CASSELGGTGGGRNEQYF. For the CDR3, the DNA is TGTGCCAGCAGTGAATTGGGTGGGACAGGCGGCGGTAGAAACGAGCAGTACTTC.

CDR3 amino acids: CASSPTYTEAFF. The DNA of the CDR3 is TGTGCCAGCAGCCCCACCTACACTGAAGCTTTCTTT. This sequence joins TRBV11-2 and TRBJ1-1; D is undetermined. The length of the CDR3 is 12 residues. Germline CDR1 is SGHAT and CDR2 is FQNNGV. V lost 5 bases and J 3 bases, leaving 7 bases between the germline ends. The full variable domain, with the rest looked up from reference TRBV11-2 and TRBJ1-1, is EAGVAQSPRYKIIEKRQSVAFWCNPISGHATLYWYQQILGQGPKLLIQFQNNGVVDDSQLPKDRFSAERLKGVDSTLKIQPAKLEDSAVYLCASSPTYTEAFFGQGTRLTVV.

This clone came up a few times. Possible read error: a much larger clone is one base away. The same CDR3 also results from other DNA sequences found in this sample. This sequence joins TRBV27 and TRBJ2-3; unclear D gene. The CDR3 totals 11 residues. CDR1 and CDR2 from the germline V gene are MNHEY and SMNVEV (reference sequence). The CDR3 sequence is CASSSPDTQYF. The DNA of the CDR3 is TGTGCCAGCAGTTCCCCAGATACTCAGTATTTT.